The TCR beta chain under discussion was sequenced for a study of cytomegalovirus exposure and HLA in healthy donors. Overall study context: Researchers previously reported finding 117 million unique TCR beta sequences from some 180 million T cells. Overall study findings and caveats: Many donors carried some public TCRs, although rarity characterized most TCR sequences.

The germline V gene encodes CDR1 MDHEN and CDR2 SYDVKM. Trimming at V came to 5 bases and at J to 2 bases, leaving 9 bases not matched to a gene. The CDR3 runs to 15 residues. The PCR used 60 Vbeta and 13 Jbeta primers. Under the authors' procedure: Counted up in a later analysis, unique TCR beta chains came to 65 million to 80 million, with around 12 million shared. Method: immunoSEQ multiplex PCR; TCRdb's copy keeps in-frame clones and lacks some. V and J calls and clone size are copied from that table; D and trimming were computed from the DNA. The table has some 140,000 clones, roughly 75% seen once; the top ten hold 4% to 5.5%. Concerning this clone itself: Antigen: not known.

The TCR was taken from a man aged 25 to 45 in good health. The specimen sequenced was PBMCs. The V and J genes are TRBV28 and TRBJ2-7; 7 nucleotides line up with TRBD2. The DNA for the CDR3 is TGTGCCAGCAGTCCAATCGGGGGGAGGGCCTACGAGCAGTACTTC. Residues: CASSPIGGRAYEQYF.